This T cell receptor beta chain originates from a study of Graves' ophthalmopathy and Graves' hyperthyroidism. With respect to this clonotype: What it recognizes is unknown.

Absence of ophthalmopathy within 18 months of follow-up defined stable hyperthyroidism. Ages of hyperthyroidism patients ran from 18 to 65, and their diagnoses were new, under 2 months' duration. Clinicians diagnosed using symptoms, serum thyroxine, TRAb, thyroid ultrasound and orbital computed tomography. RNA transcripts were the template, and TCR beta CDR3 regions were amplified from them. After a first-round RT-PCR with HTBI primers, a second-round multiplex PCR was run. TCRdb fed the multiplex PCR reads into MiXCR, producing one record per CDR3 protein. The profile shows about 25,000 distinct CDR3 sequences, about 50% of them singletons. This CDR3 spans 12 amino acids. Germline loops: CDR1 DFQATT, CDR2 SNEGSKA (reference sequence). V was cut by 3 bases and J by 8 bases, with 10 bases left in between. Findings of the study overall: Among expanded thyroid clonotypes above 0.001 frequency, most also occurred in blood.

The V call is TRBV20-1, the J call TRBJ2-2, with a weak D call TRBD1 (6 bases). The material sequenced was peripheral blood. This clonotype was sampled from an adult woman with stable Graves' hyperthyroidism. As DNA, the CDR3 is TGCAGTGCTAGGAACAGGGCTGGGGAGCTGTTTTTT. The encoded protein is CSARNRAGELFF.